The 23 T cell receptor beta chains given below trace back to one sample, sequenced in a study of T cells in Graves' hyperthyroidism and ophthalmopathy. Researchers amplified the TCR beta CDR3 regions from RNA transcripts. First-round RT-PCR targeting the TCR CDR3 was performed with the HTBI primer set. From the multiplex PCR reads, TCRdb called clonotypes with MiXCR, one entry per CDR3 protein. The data contain over 500,000 distinct CDR3 sequences, about 15% of them singletons. Sequenced input: blood. The receptors here all came from a woman aged 40-49 years with Graves' hyperthyroidism.

This clonotype appeared many times. J is TRBJ2-3 and V is TRBV2; tentatively, D is TRBD2 (6 bases). Trimming stripped 5 bases from V and 3 bases from J, with 18 bases between. There are 16 residues in the CDR3. In germline, CDR1 is SNHLY, CDR2 FYNNEI. The CDR3 nucleotides are TGTGCCAGCAGTCGCTCCCGCAGCGGGCTAACAGATACGCAGTATTTT. Translating it yields CASSRSRSGLTDTQYF.

In its sample, this clonotype was seen many times. This chain uses TRBV27 with TRBJ1-2; no firm D call. CDR1 and CDR2 from the germline V gene are MNHEY and SMNVEV (reference sequence). Between the trimmed V and J ends, which lost 4 bases and 7 bases, there was a span of 13 bases. The CDR3 runs to 13 residues. CDR3 DNA: TGTGCCAGCAGTTACTCCGAGGCTTCTGGCTACACCTTC. Translation gives CASSYSEASGYTF.

The chain employs TRBV6-1 and TRBJ2-5, with 9 nucleotides matching TRBD1. J lost 2 bases, V lost 10 bases, and 11 bases had no gene match. Germline V gives CDR1 MNHNS, CDR2 SASEGT. There are 15 residues in the CDR3. CDR3 coding DNA: TGTGCCACCACACAGGGGGCACTGGGACAAGAGACCCAGTACTTC. The encoded protein is CATTQGALGQETQYF.

This clonotype was detected only a few times. V usage is TRBV6-2 or TRBV6-3 and J usage is TRBJ2-3, with D tentatively TRBD1 (5 bases). CDR3 length equals 15 residues. Per the germline V gene, CDR1 is MNHEY and CDR2 is SVGEGT. The V and J ends lost 7 bases and 0 bases respectively, with 14 bases between them. The CDR3: CASTLRTSSTDTQYF. The CDR3 coding sequence is TGTGCCAGCACCCTCAGGACATCTAGCACAGATACGCAGTATTTT.

At least ten counts were recorded for this clonotype. The V call is TRBV28, the J call TRBJ2-3; maybe TRBD2 (6 bases). From germline, CDR1 is MDHEN and CDR2 SYDVKM. The CDR3 has 15 amino acids. V lost 8 bases to trimming and J lost 4 bases, with 19 bases between them. The CDR3 is CASGSGLNAADTQYF. The CDR3, as DNA: TGTGCCAGCGGATCGGGACTCAACGCCGCAGATACGCAGTATTTT.

The table lists this clonotype with a few counts. This chain joins TRBV20-1 and TRBJ1-5; D unresolved. CDR1 and CDR2 (germline): DFQATT, SNEGSKA (reference sequence). CDR3 length: 16 amino acids. Trimming removed 0 bases at V and 2 bases at J, with 14 bases between. This CDR3 reads CSARDKGFGRNQPQHF. CDR3 coding DNA: TGCAGTGCTAGAGATAAGGGATTTGGCCGCAATCAGCCCCAGCATTTT.

This clonotype was picked up many times. The chain has TRBV6-5 and TRBJ2-7, with 9 bases fitting TRBD1. V trimming: 0 bases; J trimming: 5 bases; junction bases outside the gene matches: 14. There are 18 residues in the CDR3. Germline values: CDR1 MNHEY, CDR2 SVGAGI. CDR3 sequence: CASSYSIFPGQGLDEQYF. The DNA for the CDR3 is TGTGCCAGCAGTTACTCGATTTTTCCGGGACAGGGTTTGGACGAGCAGTACTTC.

This clonotype was detected ten times or more. The chain joins TRBV30 to TRBJ2-7; D possibly corresponds to TRBD1 (6 bases). The germline gives CDR1 GTSNPN, CDR2 SVGIG (reference sequence). The V end lost 3 bases, the J end lost 0 bases, and 9 bases lay between the germline ends. This CDR3 is 13 amino acids long. This CDR3 is CAWRAQGSYEQYF. For the CDR3, the DNA is TGTGCCTGGAGAGCACAGGGCTCCTACGAGCAGTACTTC.

The chain combines TRBV25-1 with TRBJ2-1; maybe TRBD1 (5 bases). Germline V gene lookup returns CDR1 MGHDK and CDR2 SYGVNS. The CDR3 is 17 amino acids. Trimming removed 2 bases from V and 1 base from J, with 15 bases in between. CDR3 DNA sequence: TGTGCCAGCAGTGAACCCCACAGGCAAGGGTCCTACAATGAGCAGTTCTTC. Protein sequence: CASSEPHRQGSYNEQFF.

Ten or more counts support this clonotype. V and J are TRBV12-3 or TRBV12-4 and TRBJ1-3; D perhaps matches TRBD1 (5 bases). The V gene lost 6 bases and the J gene lost 0 bases, with 15 bases spanning the gap. The CDR3 consists of 16 residues. CDR3 sequence (DNA): TGTGCCAGCAGAATCGGCGGACACCACTCTGGAAACACCATATATTTT. It is translated as CASRIGGHHSGNTIYF.

In its sample, this clonotype was seen many times. This chain links TRBV2 with TRBJ1-5; possible D gene TRBD1, 5 bases. CDR1 SNHLY and CDR2 FYNNEI come from the germline V gene. The CDR3 is 15 residues long. Trimming removed 6 bases from V and 6 bases from J, with 18 bases in between. The DNA for the CDR3 is TGTGCCAGCAGCCGGGGACGGCCTGGTGTTCAGCCCCAGCATTTT. This codes for CASSRGRPGVQPQHF.

This clonotype was recorded many times. The gene calls are TRBV5-1 and TRBJ2-1; D remains ambiguous. The CDR3 loop spans 15 amino acids. Germline loops: CDR1 SGHRS, CDR2 YFSETQ. V was pared by 6 bases and J by 4 bases, with 17 bases between. The CDR3 sequence: CASNPQNTGYNEQFF. CDR3 bases: TGCGCCAGCAACCCTCAAAACACCGGGTACAATGAGCAGTTCTTC.

This clonotype has just a few counts. The chain couples TRBV7-2 to TRBJ2-3; D is perhaps TRBD2 (5 bases). Germline V gene data show CDR1 as SGHTA and CDR2 as FQGNSA. This CDR3 is 15 amino acids long. The V and J ends lost 2 bases and 2 bases respectively, with 11 bases between them. The CDR3 region has the DNA TGTGCCAGCAGCTTATTAGCGACCCCCACAGATACGCAGTATTTT. The encoded protein is CASSLLATPTDTQYF.

This clonotype was picked up many times. The chain combines TRBV6-2 or TRBV6-3 with TRBJ2-5; a weak D match, TRBD2 (6 bases). Germline CDR1 reads MNHEY; CDR2 reads SVGEGT. This CDR3 region has 14 residues. Trimming cost V 0 bases and J 2 bases, with 7 bases left between them. DNA for the CDR3: TGTGCCAGCAGTTACTCCCGGGGGCAAGAGACCCAGTACTTC. The encoded protein is CASSYSRGQETQYF.

V gene TRBV4-1 combines with J gene TRBJ2-7; possibly TRBD2 for D (5 bases). The CDR3 is 16 amino acids. Trimming left V 3 bases short and J 4 bases short, with 19 bases between. Germline V lookup: CDR1 MGHRA, CDR2 YSYEKL. The CDR3 is CASSHALLRESYEQYF. Written as DNA, the CDR3 is TGCGCCAGCAGCCACGCTCTATTACGGGAATCTTACGAGCAGTACTTC.

This clonotype was picked up a small number of times. The chain carries TRBV12-3 or TRBV12-4 and TRBJ2-3; 10 nucleotides match TRBD2. J was trimmed by 2 bases and V by 5 bases; bases with no gene match: 4. The length of the CDR3 is 15 residues. CDR3 sequence: CASSTGLALTDTQYF. DNA for the CDR3: TGTGCCAGCAGTACGGGACTAGCGCTCACAGATACGCAGTATTTT.

J is TRBJ2-3 and V is TRBV9, with D unclear. The CDR3 totals 15 residues. CDR1 SGDLS and CDR2 YYNGEE come from the germline V gene. V was shortened by 4 bases and J by 1 base, with 13 bases between the two germline ends. The CDR3, as DNA: TGTGCCAGCAGCCCGAAGAATGGGGGCACAGATACGCAGTATTTT. Protein product: CASSPKNGGTDTQYF.

The V and J genes are TRBV5-4 and TRBJ1-6; D is possibly TRBD1 (6 bases). The length of the CDR3 is 16 residues. Germline V gene lookup returns CDR1 SGHNT and CDR2 YYREEE (reference sequence). V lost 5 bases, J lost 0 bases, and 12 bases lay in between. This chain's CDR3 is CASRGDTGSYNSPLHF. In DNA form, the CDR3 reads TGTGCCAGCAGAGGGGACACCGGCTCCTATAATTCACCCCTCCACTTT.

As to this clonotype: A single base separates this from a much larger clone, so it may be a read error. The chain is built from TRBV5-1 and TRBJ2-3; D remains unclear. Germline loops: CDR1 SGHRS, CDR2 YFSETQ. The CDR3 contains 14 residues. V lost 0 bases and J 2 bases, leaving 7 bases between the germline ends. The CDR3 protein is CASSLVTATDTQYF. CDR3 in DNA: TGCGCCAGCAGCTTGGTAACAGCCACAGATACGCAGTATTTT.

This clonotype was found a few times. This rearrangement joins TRBV10-3 to TRBJ2-5; D gene ambiguous. The CDR3 loop spans 13 amino acids. Germline-derived CDR1 and CDR2 are ENHRY and SYGVKD. The V and J ends lost 10 bases and 5 bases respectively, with 17 bases between them. This CDR3 is CATTLRREETQYF. The CDR3, as DNA: TGTGCCACGACCCTAAGGAGAGAGGAGACCCAGTACTTC.

A few counts support this clonotype. The CDR3 ends on some other residue instead of the conserved phenylalanine or tryptophan, so this is likely a read error. V and J are TRBV11-3 and TRBJ1-2; TRBD1 matches at 8 bases. Germline V gives CDR1 SGHNT, CDR2 YENEEA. J lost 1 base, V lost 5 bases, and 9 bases had no gene match. This CDR3 has 16 amino acids. CDR3 amino acids: CASSPGTGDHNYGYTL. The CDR3 bases are TGTGCCAGCAGCCCCGGGACAGGCGATCATAACTATGGCTACACCCTC.

This clonotype was detected many times. V is TRBV7-8 and J is TRBJ2-2, with D possibly TRBD1 on 5 matching bases. V dropped 2 bases and J dropped 4 bases, with 8 bases sitting between them. This CDR3 contains 14 residues. Germline lookup yields CDR1 SGHVS and CDR2 FQNEAQ. The CDR3 DNA sequence: TGTGCCAGCAGCTTATTGCAGGGCACCGGGGAGCTGTTTTTT. This codes for CASSLLQGTGELFF.

In its sample, this clonotype was seen once. This clone may be a read error of a much larger clone one base away. This rearrangement joins TRBV11-2 to TRBJ2-7; 9 bases align to TRBD2. The V gene end was trimmed by 1 base and the J gene end by 1 base; junction bases not matched to a gene: 11. The germline V gene encodes CDR1 SGHAT and CDR2 FQNNGV. The CDR3 is 18 residues long. The CDR3 protein is CASSLVWEAGGGSYEQYF. The CDR3 nucleotides are TGTGCCAGCAGCTTAGTTTGGGAAGCGGGAGGTGGATCCTACGAGCAGTACTTC.